These 29 T cell receptor beta chains originate from one sample sequenced in a study of blood T cell repertoires in COVID-19 (dated by TCRdb to 2019 to 2021). Libraries were made using the immunoSEQ multiplex PCR assay. TCRdb took this table from immuneACCESS and kept in-frame rearrangements with V and J called. Such tables lack part of the clones; where checked against another copy, unresolved V genes explain under half of the gap, and the rest is unexplained. The table for this sample lists approximately 100,000 clones; roughly 92% of them were counted only once. The top ten constitute 4.5% to 6% of the sample. Sequenced material: peripheral blood. These receptors were collected from a man in his sixties or seventies with acute or convalescent COVID-19.

The V gene is TRBV15, the J gene TRBJ2-7, with a weak D call TRBD2 (5 bases). V lost 0 bases and J lost 3, with 12 bases in between. This CDR3 is built from 15 residues. Germline V gene sequence: CDR1 LNHNV, CDR2 YYDKDF (reference sequence). The CDR3 region has the DNA TGTGCCACCAGCAGAGACCCAGGACGGGGCTACGAGCAGTACTTC. Amino acids: CATSRDPGRGYEQYF.

The V and J genes are TRBV11-2 and TRBJ2-2; D is perhaps TRBD1 (5 bases). The CDR3 has 12 amino acids. Germline V gene lookup returns CDR1 SGHAT and CDR2 FQNNGV. V lost 4 bases, J lost 6 bases, and 6 bases lay in between. The CDR3 sequence: CASSSRAGELFF. The DNA of the CDR3 is TGTGCCAGCAGCTCCAGGGCCGGGGAGCTGTTTTTT.

The V gene is TRBV4-1, the J gene TRBJ1-1; D uncertain. The germline gives CDR1 MGHRA, CDR2 YSYEKL. This CDR3 has 14 amino acids. Trimming pared 0 bases from V and 4 bases from J, leaving 9 bases between. The CDR3 DNA reads as TGCGCCAGCAGCCAAGAACGGGGTTTCACTGAAGCTTTCTTT. This sequence encodes CASSQERGFTEAFF.

V is TRBV5-1 and J is TRBJ2-3; 7 bases agree with TRBD1. Looked up from germline, CDR1 is SGHRS and CDR2 is YFSETQ. The V segment lost 4 bases and the J segment 4 bases; nucleotides outside the gene matches: 9. The CDR3 sequence is 15 residues long. The CDR3 region has the DNA TGCGCCAGCAGCCCCCCCCGTCAGGGGGCAGATACGCAGTATTTT. Translating gives CASSPPRQGADTQYF.

This chain links TRBV7-2 with TRBJ1-1; tentatively, D is TRBD1 (5 bases). V lost 7 bases and J lost 1, with 16 bases in between. This CDR3 spans 15 amino acids. Germline CDR1 and CDR2: SGHTA and FQGNSA. The CDR3 reads CASNRDAGRNTEAFF. The CDR3 DNA reads TGTGCCAGCAACCGGGACGCCGGGAGGAACACTGAAGCTTTCTTT.

CDR3 in amino acids: CASRFSVGANVLTF. Written as DNA, the CDR3 is TGTGCCAGCAGATTTTCAGTGGGGGCCAACGTCCTGACTTTC. This rearrangement joins TRBV6-5 to TRBJ2-6; D is undetermined. The V and J ends lost 6 bases and 4 bases respectively, with 10 bases between them. The germline gives CDR1 MNHEY, CDR2 SVGAGI. The CDR3 totals 14 residues.

The gene calls are TRBV3-1 (or the pseudogene TRBV3-2) and TRBJ1-6; 10 positions agree with TRBD1. The ends lost 1 base at V and 9 bases at J; junction bases unmatched: 3. Germline V gives CDR1 LGHDT, CDR2 YNNKEL (reference sequence). The CDR3 has 15 residues. The CDR3 nucleotides are TGTGCCAGCAGCCAAGCCGGACAGGGGGGTTCACCCCTCCACTTT. This sequence encodes CASSQAGQGGSPLHF.

V and J are TRBV28 and TRBJ2-7, with 12 positions matching TRBD2. The CDR3 runs 14 residues. Germline loops: CDR1 MDHEN, CDR2 SYDVKM. The V and J ends lost 6 bases and 9 bases, in that order; junction bases with no gene match: 9. This CDR3 reads CASSPGLAGSGQYF. DNA of the CDR3: TGTGCCAGCAGCCCGGGACTAGCGGGTAGCGGGCAGTACTTC.

This sequence joins TRBV24-1 and TRBJ2-3; 10 positions agree with TRBD2. This CDR3 has 17 residues. Germline lookup yields CDR1 KGHDR and CDR2 SFDVKD. After removal of 5 bases from V and 4 bases from J, the junction contained 11 bases not matched to a gene. CDR3 sequence reads: CATSAVTSGRVADTQYF. The CDR3 bases are TGTGCCACCAGTGCCGTGACAAGCGGGAGGGTAGCAGATACGCAGTATTTT.

The V call is TRBV6-5, the J call TRBJ2-2; tentatively, D is TRBD1 (5 bases). The V end was cut by 7 bases, the J end by 8 bases, with 11 bases between. Germline lookup yields CDR1 MNHEY and CDR2 SVGAGI. The CDR3 has 12 amino acids. The CDR3 loop is CASNNRIGELFF. The CDR3, as DNA: TGTGCCAGCAATAACAGGATTGGGGAGCTGTTTTTT.

The chain employs TRBV5-5 and TRBJ2-7; 15 nucleotides align to TRBD2. Per the germline V gene, CDR1 is SGHKS and CDR2 is YYEKEE (reference sequence). V gave up 4 bases and J gave up 2 bases; unmatched junction bases: 7. CDR3 length: 17 residues. The CDR3 bases are TGTGCCAGCAGCCTCGGACTAGCGGGGGGGAGAACCTACGAGCAGTACTTC. It is translated as CASSLGLAGGRTYEQYF. Complete variable domain (other parts from reference TRBV5-5 and TRBJ2-7): DAGVTQSPTHLIKTRGQQVTLRCSPISGHKSVSWYQQVLGQGPQFIFQYYEKEERGRGNFPDRFSARQFPNYSSELNVNALLLGDSALYLCASSLGLAGGRTYEQYFGPGTRLTVT.

The chain couples TRBV18 to TRBJ2-5; tentative D call: TRBD1 (6 bases). The germline gives CDR1 KGHSH, CDR2 LQKENI. The CDR3 sequence is 14 residues long. The V gene lost 2 bases and the J gene lost 4 bases, with 11 bases spanning the gap. Here the CDR3 reads CASSPLQGPETQYF. The CDR3, as DNA: TGTGCCAGCTCACCATTGCAGGGGCCAGAGACCCAGTACTTC.

This chain joins TRBV5-5 and TRBJ1-6, with D tentatively TRBD1 (5 bases). Trimming stripped 1 base from V and 10 bases from J, with 15 bases between. The CDR3 is made up of 15 amino acids. Per germline, CDR1 SGHKS and CDR2 YYEKEE (reference sequence). The CDR3 DNA sequence: TGTGCCAGCAGCTTGACCGCAGGGAAGGAGTCACCCCTCCACTTT. This gives the protein CASSLTAGKESPLHF.

V gene TRBV11-2 combines with J gene TRBJ2-7, with a tentative D call TRBD2 (6 bases). The germline V gene has CDR1 SGHAT and CDR2 FQNNGV. The CDR3 consists of 13 residues. V was trimmed by 6 bases and J by 3 bases, leaving 12 bases between them. The chain's CDR3 is CASRDSGGYEQYF. As DNA, the CDR3 is TGTGCCAGCAGGGATAGCGGAGGCTACGAGCAGTACTTC.

This clone was counted a few times. This chain joins TRBV3-1 (or the pseudogene TRBV3-2) and TRBJ2-1; a weak D match, TRBD2 (6 bases). There are 15 residues in the CDR3. Germline lookup yields CDR1 LGHDT and CDR2 YNNKEL (reference sequence). V shed 4 bases and J shed 4 bases, with 14 bases lying between them. The CDR3 DNA reads TGTGCCAGCAGCCCCTCGGACTATAGTTACAATGAGCAGTTCTTC. It encodes CASSPSDYSYNEQFF.

This chain links TRBV7-6 with TRBJ2-1; D possibly corresponds to TRBD2 (6 bases). Germline loops: CDR1 SGHVS, CDR2 FNYEAQ. The CDR3 spans 14 residues. V was cut by 5 bases and J by 9 bases, with 17 bases left in between. The CDR3 DNA follows: TGTGCCAGCAGCCAAGGGACTGAACTGTTTGAGCAGTTCTTC. Translating gives CASSQGTELFEQFF.

The chain carries TRBV29-1 and TRBJ2-7; D is possibly TRBD2 (6 bases). The CDR3 consists of 13 residues. The germline CDR1 and CDR2 sequences are SQVTM and ANQGSEA. Trimming shortened V by 6 bases and J by 6 bases, and 18 bases separated the two germline ends. The CDR3 loop is CSVKRVDLGEQYF. The DNA for the CDR3 is TGCAGCGTCAAGCGGGTGGACCTGGGCGAGCAGTACTTC.

The V gene is TRBV15, the J gene TRBJ2-7; 9 bases are a match to TRBD2. The CDR3 consists of 18 residues. The J segment lost 1 base and the V segment lost 0 bases, leaving 10 bases of the junction unmatched. Germline V gives CDR1 LNHNV, CDR2 YYDKDF (reference sequence). This CDR3 is CATSREGHAAGGSYEQYF. DNA of the CDR3: TGTGCCACCAGCAGAGAGGGCCACGCGGCGGGGGGGTCCTACGAGCAGTACTTC.

The rearrangement links TRBV19 to TRBJ1-6; TRBD1 is a possible D gene (5 bases). V lost 10 bases and J 0 bases, leaving 13 bases between the germline ends. The CDR3 is 15 residues long. Germline V gives CDR1 LNHDA, CDR2 SQIVND (reference sequence). The CDR3 sequence is CATGDRSSYNSPLHF. The DNA for the CDR3 is TGTGCCACGGGGGACCGGAGCTCCTATAATTCACCCCTCCACTTT.

This chain links TRBV28 with TRBJ2-7; weak D call: TRBD1 (5 bases). The V end was cut by 11 bases, the J end by 2 bases, with 19 bases between. The CDR3 extends over 14 amino acids. Germline loops: CDR1 MDHEN, CDR2 SYDVKM. The CDR3 region has the DNA TGTGCCTCAGCAATCCCAGGGATGGCCTACGAGCAGTACTTC. This sequence encodes CASAIPGMAYEQYF. Using reference TRBV28 and TRBJ2-7 for the parts outside the CDR3, the full variable domain is DVKVTQSSRYLVKRTGEKVFLECVQDMDHENMFWYRQDPGLGLRLIYFSYDVKMKEKGDIPEGYSVSREKKERFSLILESASTNQTSMYLCASAIPGMAYEQYFGPGTRLTVT.

This chain joins TRBV4-3 and TRBJ2-5; D possibly corresponds to TRBD2 (5 bases). The CDR3 loop spans 14 amino acids. V was cut by 0 bases and J by 5 bases, with 10 bases left in between. The germline V gene encodes CDR1 LGHNA and CDR2 YSLEER. CDR3 loop: CASSQDPRGETQYF. DNA of the CDR3: TGCGCCAGCAGCCAAGATCCCAGAGGGGAGACCCAGTACTTC.

The rearrangement uses TRBV5-1 and TRBJ1-3, with D unresolved. CDR1 SGHRS and CDR2 YFSETQ come from the germline V gene. The CDR3 extends over 14 amino acids. The V end was cut by 8 bases, the J end by 1 base, with 13 bases between. CDR3: CARGEVGSGNTIYF. As DNA, the CDR3 is TGCGCCAGGGGAGAGGTCGGGTCTGGAAACACCATATATTTT.

The chain combines TRBV5-1 with TRBJ1-2; 7 bases match TRBD1. With 4 bases clipped from V and 0 bases from J, the junction kept 9 bases outside the gene matches. The CDR3 spans 16 residues. Germline V CDR1 and CDR2: SGHRS, YFSETQ. The CDR3 spells CASSRTGQKTNYGYTF. The CDR3 bases are TGCGCCAGCAGCCGAACGGGACAGAAGACTAACTATGGCTACACCTTC.

The chain has TRBV3-1 (or the pseudogene TRBV3-2) and TRBJ1-4; D gene unclear. The ends were cut back, 4 bases at V and 8 bases at J, with 8 bases in the middle. The germline CDR1 and CDR2 sequences are LGHDT and YNNKEL (reference sequence). The CDR3 sequence is 12 residues long. The CDR3 is CASSRLGEKLFF. The CDR3 DNA sequence: TGTGCCAGCAGCCGACTTGGGGAAAAACTGTTTTTT.

The CDR3 DNA follows: TGTGCCTGGTTGGGGGGCTCTGGAAACACCATATATTTT. Encoded protein: CAWLGGSGNTIYF. V is TRBV30 and J is TRBJ1-3, with D possibly matching TRBD1 (5 bases). Per germline, CDR1 GTSNPN and CDR2 SVGIG (reference sequence). The CDR3 runs 13 residues. V was clipped by 5 bases and J by 0 bases, with 8 bases between them.

This clone was found a few times. The chain links TRBV4-1 to TRBJ1-1, with no clear D. The CDR3 is 14 residues long. Germline V gives CDR1 MGHRA, CDR2 YSYEKL. With 5 bases removed from V and 1 base from J, the gap between germline ends came to 11 bases. The CDR3 nucleotides read TGCGCCAGCAGCGGCCCGCTCAGGAACACTGAAGCTTTCTTT. Translation: CASSGPLRNTEAFF.

A single count supports this clone. This chain uses TRBV27 with TRBJ2-7; 8 bases line up with TRBD2. The CDR3 has 17 residues. CDR1 is MNHEY, CDR2 SMNVEV, per germline (reference sequence). V was pared by 0 bases and J by 7 bases, with 14 bases of the junction left unmatched. The CDR3 sequence: CASSLSRQREILREQYF. As DNA, the CDR3 is TGTGCCAGCAGTTTATCCCGACAGCGGGAGATTCTGAGAGAGCAGTACTTC.

The chain employs TRBV11-2 and TRBJ1-2, with a tentative D call TRBD1 (5 bases). The CDR3 is 12 residues long. The germline V gene encodes CDR1 SGHAT and CDR2 FQNNGV. Between the trimmed V and J ends, which lost 10 bases and 5 bases, there was a span of 14 bases. The CDR3 sequence: CATRGDVYGYTF. In DNA, the CDR3 is TGTGCCACCCGGGGGGACGTTTATGGCTACACCTTC. Full variable domain (remainder filled in from reference TRBV11-2 and TRBJ1-2): EAGVAQSPRYKIIEKRQSVAFWCNPISGHATLYWYQQILGQGPKLLIQFQNNGVVDDSQLPKDRFSAERLKGVDSTLKIQPAKLEDSAVYLCATRGDVYGYTFGSGTRLTVV.

The chain uses TRBV6-5 and TRBJ2-7; 7 bases map to TRBD2. This CDR3 is 13 amino acids long. V lost 10 bases to trimming and J lost 1 base; unmatched junction nucleotides: 7. Per germline, CDR1 MNHEY and CDR2 SVGAGI. The CDR3 spells CATLWGGSYEQYF. Written as DNA, the CDR3 is TGTGCCACCCTATGGGGGGGTTCCTACGAGCAGTACTTC.